This T cell receptor (beta chain) was obtained from a study of beta chain features in type 1 diabetes. CDR1 MDHEN and CDR2 SYDVKM come from the germline V gene. The CDR3 is made up of 14 amino acids. The V end lost 10 bases, the J end lost 7 bases, and 20 bases lay between the germline ends. There are a few counts of this clone. Its specificity is unknown. What was sequenced were expressed TCRB transcripts, since all of the isolated RNA had been reverse transcribed. Sequencing was performed with immunoSEQ multiplex PCR; in TCRdb, only in-frame clones are kept and a portion is missing. The table has roughly 700,000 clones, under 15% seen once. Findings and limits, study-wide: Type 1 diabetes patients showed a moderate but significant shortening of TCRB CDR3s in all four CD4+ subsets. cDNA-based sequencing might over-represent cells highly expressing TCR.

This receptor was identified in a man between 18 and 35 years old with type 1 diabetes. Sequencing was done on a sample of naive CD4+ T cells from blood. The rearrangement links TRBV28 to TRBJ1-5; D uncertain. In nucleotides, the CDR3 is TGTGCCACCCGGGCCACCGTTATAGGCCAGCCCCAGCATTTT. It codes for CATRATVIGQPQHF.